This is a list of T cell receptor beta chains from one sample in a study of PD-1 blockade in classical Hodgkin lymphoma. Assay used: immunoSEQ multiplex PCR; TCRdb lists only in-frame clones, some missing. The sample includes about 90,000 clones, roughly 91% of them seen just once. Material: peripheral blood mononuclear cells (PBMCs), obtained before the second cycle of nivolumab. These receptors came from a human donor with classical Hodgkin lymphoma. The CDR3 runs from the conserved cysteine through the conserved F or W. Fields, in order: J gene, V gene, D gene, clone size, CDR3 protein, CDR3 DNA. D genes are given only for firm matches. Rows give clone size only sometimes, using once, few, many, or a class for an expanded clone.

>TRBJ2-7|TRBV6-6|TRBD2|NA
CASTYRTSGSYEQYF
TGTGCCAGCACCTACCGGACTAGCGGTTCCTACGAGCAGTACTTC
>TRBJ1-2|TRBV29-1|NA|NA
CSVVDRYPGYTF
TGCAGCGTTGTTGACAGGTACCCTGGCTACACCTTC
>TRBJ2-2|TRBV6-1|NA|NA
CASNTITGNTGELFF
TGTGCCAGCAACACTATAACAGGGAACACCGGGGAGCTGTTTTTT
>TRBJ1-3|TRBV20-1|NA|NA
CSAPLKNTIYF
TGCAGTGCCCCTCTTAAAAACACCATATATTTT
>TRBJ2-7|TRBV28|NA|NA
CASSLVGLSYEQYF
TGTGCCAGCAGTTTAGTGGGGCTCAGCTACGAGCAGTACTTC
>TRBJ2-7|TRBV5-6|TRBD2|NA
CASSLVLAGIYEQYF
TGTGCCAGCAGCTTGGTCCTAGCGGGAATCTACGAGCAGTACTTC
>TRBJ2-6|TRBV29-1|NA|NA
CFSGANVLTF
TGCTTCTCTGGGGCCAACGTCCTGACTTTC
>TRBJ2-5|TRBV7-9|NA|NA
CASSLGGRLKETQYF
TGTGCCAGCAGCTTAGGTGGACGGCTGAAAGAGACCCAGTACTTC
>TRBJ2-7|TRBV12-5|NA|NA
CASGSGPKEIHEQYF
TGTGCTAGTGGCTCGGGACCTAAAGAGATCCACGAGCAGTACTTC
>TRBJ2-5|TRBV19|TRBD2|NA
CASSEGAAGGETQYF
TGTGCCAGTAGTGAGGGCGCAGCGGGAGGAGAGACCCAGTACTTC
>TRBJ2-3|TRBV4-2|TRBD1|NA
CASSQDPRRQGRTDTQYF
TGTGCCAGCAGCCAAGATCCCCGAAGACAGGGGAGGACAGATACGCAGTATTTT
>TRBJ2-2|TRBV5-1|TRBD1|NA
CASGNRGLAGELFF
TGCGCCAGCGGCAACAGGGGTTTGGCCGGGGAGCTGTTTTTT
>TRBJ1-5|TRBV7-9|NA|NA
CASSLSGVQPQHF
TGTGCCAGCAGCTTGTCAGGGGTGCAGCCCCAGCATTTT
>TRBJ2-1|TRBV6-1|TRBD1|NA
CASSASFGQAPLGEQFF
TGTGCCAGCAGTGCATCATTTGGACAGGCTCCTCTGGGGGAGCAGTTCTTC
>TRBJ1-2|TRBV27|TRBD1|NA
CASKGQGRYGYTF
TGTGCCAGCAAAGGACAGGGGCGCTATGGCTACACCTTC
>TRBJ1-4|TRBV7-9|NA|NA
CASSYSSDEKLFF
TGTGCCAGCAGCTACAGTTCGGATGAAAAACTGTTTTTT
>TRBJ1-3|TRBV19|NA|NA
CASSMITALSGNTIYF
TGTGCCAGTAGTATGATAACAGCCCTCTCTGGAAACACCATATATTTT
>TRBJ1-3|TRBV6-5|TRBD1|NA
CASSLRQGAGNTIYF
TGTGCCAGCAGCTTAAGACAGGGGGCTGGAAACACCATATATTTT
>TRBJ2-7|TRBV5-1|TRBD2|NA
CASSLREGPYEQYF
TGCGCCAGCAGCTTGCGGGAGGGCCCCTACGAGCAGTACTTC
>TRBJ2-7|TRBV2|TRBD2|once
CASMGLAVGFSYEQYF
TGTGCCAGCATGGGACTAGCGGTGGGGTTCTCCTACGAGCAGTACTTC
>TRBJ1-1|TRBV6-1|NA|NA
CASRAPMNTEAFF
TGTGCCAGCAGAGCCCCCATGAACACTGAAGCTTTCTTT
>TRBJ1-1|TRBV7-3|NA|few
CASSLTGPTEAFF
TGTGCCAGCAGCTTAACCGGGCCCACTGAAGCTTTCTTT
>TRBJ2-7|TRBV7-8|NA|NA
CASSTGPRRYEQYF
TGTGCCAGCAGCACAGGGCCCAGGCGGTACGAGCAGTACTTC
>TRBJ2-5|TRBV5-5|NA|NA
CASSLGGATQYF
TGTGCCAGCAGCTTGGGGGGAGCGACCCAGTACTTC
>TRBJ2-7|TRBV18|NA|NA
CASSRSGYYEQYF
TGTGCCAGCTCACGGAGCGGGTACTACGAGCAGTACTTC
>TRBJ2-2|TRBV19|TRBD1|few
CASSLVPGQGTGELFF
TGTGCCAGTAGCCTTGTTCCCGGACAGGGAACCGGGGAGCTGTTTTTT